Shown below are 18 T cell receptor beta chains from a single sample sequenced in a study of blood T cells in healthy people across ages. Then a second PCR, running roughly 7 to 11 cycles, was carried out with a sample-barcoded 5' primer and a J-beta primer mix. TCRdb re-called the 5' RACE reads through MiXCR, storing one row per CDR3 protein. Seen here are 630,000 or so distinct CDR3 sequences, approximately 30% observed once, and the top ten hold roughly 15%. Sequenced: blood. The receptors shown here come from a woman over 75 in good health.

This clonotype was recorded many times. V is TRBV6-1 and J is TRBJ2-3; D is possibly TRBD1 or TRBD2 (5 bases each). Trimming shortened V by 6 bases and J by 4 bases, and 8 bases separated the two germline ends. The CDR3 runs to 12 residues. Per the germline V gene, CDR1 is MNHNS and CDR2 is SASEGT. The CDR3 sequence is CASREGSDTQYF. The CDR3 DNA follows: TGTGCCAGCAGAGAGGGGTCAGATACGCAGTATTTT.

J is TRBJ2-1 and V is TRBV30, with D unresolved. This CDR3 region has 12 residues. V was trimmed by 8 bases and J by 2 bases, leaving 10 bases between them. Looked up from germline, CDR1 is GTSNPN and CDR2 is SVGIG (reference sequence). The CDR3 here is CARTVTYNEQFF. The CDR3 DNA follows: TGTGCCCGGACGGTTACCTACAATGAGCAGTTCTTC.

V gene TRBV12-3 or TRBV12-4 combines with J gene TRBJ1-2; D might be TRBD1 (5 bases). The CDR3 runs 14 residues. V lost 1 base and J 4 bases, leaving 10 bases between the germline ends. The CDR3 coding sequence is TGTGCCAGCAGTTTAGTACGACAGAGCTATGGCTACACCTTC. The encoded protein is CASSLVRQSYGYTF.

This clonotype was recorded many times. The CDR3 DNA follows: TGTGCCAGCAGCTCCCCCGGGGGCATAAACACTGAAGCTTTCTTT. The encoded protein is CASSSPGGINTEAFF. The chain recombines TRBV11-2 with TRBJ1-1; tentatively, D is TRBD1 (6 bases). The V gene's germline CDR1 is SGHAT and CDR2 FQNNGV. The CDR3 consists of 15 residues. The V gene lost 4 bases and the J gene lost 2 bases, with 14 bases spanning the gap.

This clonotype was picked up a small number of times. This rearrangement joins TRBV5-8 to TRBJ1-5, with 8 bases identical to TRBD1. Germline V lookup: CDR1 SGHTS, CDR2 YDEGEE. Unmatched junction bases numbered 9, after V lost 1 base and J lost 3 bases. CDR3 length: 17 residues. The CDR3 sequence is CASSLYQGASDNQPQHF. The CDR3 DNA reads TGTGCCAGCAGCTTGTACCAGGGGGCGAGTGACAATCAGCCCCAGCATTTT.

The J gene is TRBJ1-1, the V gene TRBV12-3 or TRBV12-4, with TRBD1 as a possible D gene (5 bases). This CDR3 contains 14 residues. With 7 bases removed from V and 0 bases from J, the gap between germline ends came to 12 bases. CDR3 protein: CASTSGRMNTEAFF. As DNA, the CDR3 is TGTGCCAGCACCTCGGGACGGATGAACACTGAAGCTTTCTTT.

Many counts were recorded for this clonotype. The rearrangement uses TRBV15 and TRBJ1-1; D is unresolved. The CDR3 sequence is 15 residues long. Germline V lookup: CDR1 LNHNV, CDR2 YYDKDF (reference sequence). V lost 0 bases to trimming and J lost 2 bases, with 10 bases between them. In DNA form, the CDR3 reads TGTGCCACCAGCAGAGATACTACATTTAACACTGAAGCTTTCTTT. Its translation: CATSRDTTFNTEAFF.

This rearrangement joins TRBV9 to TRBJ2-1; a weak D match, TRBD1 (5 bases). In germline, CDR1 is SGDLS, CDR2 YYNGEE. Trimming pared 3 bases from V and 3 bases from J, leaving 13 bases between. The CDR3 runs 15 residues. CDR3 bases: TGTGCCAGCAGCGCGGACACCCGCTTCTACAATGAGCAGTTCTTC. Protein product: CASSADTRFYNEQFF.

This clonotype occurred a few times. Mismatch with germline at one junction end may stem from a read error. V and J are TRBV5-1 and TRBJ2-6; 9 bases are a match to TRBD1. The CDR3 contains 17 residues. Germline assignment: CDR1 SGHRS and CDR2 YFSETQ. The CDR3 sequence is CASSPEGDRAGANVRTF. The CDR3 bases are TGCGCCAGCAGCCCGGAGGGGGACAGGGCCGGGGCCAACGTCCGGACTTTC.

J is TRBJ2-3 and V is TRBV10-3; D is unclear. The V gene lost 4 bases and the J gene lost 6 bases, with 11 bases spanning the gap. Per the germline V gene, CDR1 is ENHRY and CDR2 is SYGVKD. CDR3 length: 13 amino acids. This chain's CDR3 is CAISVMRLDTQYF. The CDR3 DNA follows: TGTGCCATCAGTGTAATGCGGCTGGATACGCAGTATTTT.

The chain combines TRBV7-9 with TRBJ2-7, with TRBD2 matching over 7 bases. This CDR3 has 17 amino acids. Per the germline V gene, CDR1 is SEHNR and CDR2 is FQNEAQ (reference sequence). Trimming removed 5 bases from V and 4 bases from J; junction bases left unmatched: 17. The CDR3 DNA reads TGTGCCAGCAGCACGATCACTGGGGCGGGAGTTGCTTACGAGCAGTACTTC. This translates into CASSTITGAGVAYEQYF.

This clonotype occurred a few times. The chain links TRBV27 to TRBJ1-4; possible D gene TRBD1, 5 bases. Germline V lookup: CDR1 MNHEY, CDR2 SMNVEV (reference sequence). This CDR3 comprises 15 residues. V shed 5 bases and J shed 8 bases, with 18 bases lying between them. CDR3 DNA: TGTGCCAGCAGTCTTCAGTCCAATCGGGGGGAAAAACTGTTTTTT. Protein product: CASSLQSNRGEKLFF.

This clonotype came up many times. CDR3 nucleotide sequence: TGTGCCAGCAGGGCCAGGACTAGCGTGGGGCACAATGAGCAGTTCTTC. This translates into CASRARTSVGHNEQFF. V usage is TRBV28 and J usage is TRBJ2-1, with 9 bases identical to TRBD2. Losses at the gene ends were 6 bases for V and 5 bases for J; bases not matched to a gene: 11. Germline V CDR1 and CDR2: MDHEN, SYDVKM. The CDR3 has 16 residues.

This clonotype was recorded at least ten times. This chain links TRBV5-5 with TRBJ2-1; 12 bases agree with TRBD1. Germline V gives CDR1 SGHKS, CDR2 YYEKEE (reference sequence). CDR3 size: 16 residues. The J segment lost 9 bases and the V segment lost 2 bases, leaving 9 bases of the junction unmatched. The CDR3 reads CASSFGGTGGFGEQFF. The CDR3, as DNA: TGTGCCAGCAGCTTTGGGGGGACAGGGGGCTTCGGTGAGCAGTTCTTC.

Only a few counts were recorded for this clonotype. A read error is possible here, since a much larger clone lies one base away. The chain recombines TRBV5-1 with TRBJ2-5, with D perhaps TRBD1 or TRBD2 (5 bases each). Between the trimmed V and J ends, which lost 2 bases and 11 bases, there was a span of 13 bases. Germline loops: CDR1 SGHRS, CDR2 YFSETQ. The CDR3 runs to 12 residues. CDR3 sequence (DNA): TGCGCCAGCAGCTTCAGGGAGAATGAGCAGTACTTC. It yields the protein CASSFRENEQYF.

This clonotype was counted many times. V and J are TRBV6-1 and TRBJ2-3; perhaps TRBD2 as D (6 bases). The V gene's germline CDR1 is MNHNS and CDR2 SASEGT. V lost 6 bases, J lost 8 bases, and 18 bases lay in between. The CDR3 covers 14 residues. The CDR3 region is CASRRDGPPGTQYF. CDR3 in DNA: TGTGCCAGCAGGCGGGACGGACCCCCGGGTACGCAGTATTTT.

This rearrangement joins TRBV20-1 to TRBJ1-6; 8 bases align to TRBD1. This CDR3 contains 15 residues. Trimming at V came to 6 bases and at J to 1 base, leaving 5 bases not matched to a gene. The germline V gene encodes CDR1 DFQATT and CDR2 SNEGSKA (reference sequence). The CDR3 spells CSAYTGGSYNSPLHF. The DNA for the CDR3 is TGCAGTGCCTATACAGGGGGTTCCTATAATTCACCCCTCCACTTT.

Comments on this clonotype: With a much larger clone just one base away, this may be a read error. The rearrangement joins TRBV6-2 or TRBV6-3 to TRBJ1-2; D is unclear. The CDR3 is 13 amino acids. Looked up from germline, CDR1 is MNHEY and CDR2 is SVGEGT. The chain's CDR3 is CASSPSTVYGHTF. Written as DNA, the CDR3 is TGTGCCAGCAGTCCTTCGACCGTCTATGGCCACACCTTC.